This T cell receptor (beta chain) was found in a study of monozygotic twins with inflammatory bowel disease. The CDR3 sequence is 16 residues long. Per the germline V gene, CDR1 is KGHSH and CDR2 is LQKENI. Findings and limits, study-wide: Some repertoire variability may stem from patients' differing immunosuppressive treatments. Healthy twins showed more clonotype sharing with others than IBD patients, especially patients with disease activity.

Comment on this clonotype: What it binds is not known.

Through template switching, UMIs that included a 6-nucleotide sample barcode were added. TCRdb reprocessed the 5' RACE reads, with one entry per CDR3 protein and no DNA. The sample totals about 210,000 distinct CDR3 sequences; its top ten clones hold around 1.5%. This sequence originates from a human donor with ulcerative colitis or Crohn's disease, or a healthy co-twin of an affected twin (not recorded which). J is TRBJ1-1 and V is TRBV18; TCRdb's D call of TRBD1 is untestable without DNA. The sequencing sample was made of blood. The CDR3 region is CASSLYKTGANTEAFF.